Only a few counts were recorded for the clone carrying this TCR beta chain. TCRdb itself ran the 5' RACE reads through MiXCR, one entry per CDR3 protein. Here the sample spans some 250,000 distinct CDR3 sequences, less than 9% being singletons. These data belong to a study of T cells after yellow fever vaccination. V was trimmed by 4 bases and J by 0 bases, leaving 17 bases between them. Germline assignment: CDR1 SQVTM and CDR2 ANQGSEA. CDR3 length: 16 amino acids. The chain is built from TRBV29-1 and TRBJ2-3; D is unclear. This sequence originates from a man aged 25-45 years who received the YFV17D yellow fever vaccine. The material sequenced was CD4+ T cells sorted from PBMCs, taken 15 days after the yellow fever booster vaccination. DNA of the CDR3: TGCAGCGTTGTGAGAGCCCGAGACTCTAGCACAGATACGCAGTATTTT. This sequence encodes CSVVRARDSSTDTQYF.